The TCR beta chain described here comes from a study of CD8+ T cells in alopecia areata. Study-wide findings and caveats: For lesional scalp, especially alopecia totalis/universalis, clonality was higher than in normal scalp.

This CDR3 comprises 14 residues. The V gene end was trimmed by 6 bases and the J gene end by 7 bases; junction bases not matched to a gene: 4. Germline CDR1 and CDR2: MGHDK and SYGVNS. Extraction and reverse transcription of RNA yielded cDNA as the sequencing template. TCRdb keeps only in-frame clones here, not all; method: immunoSEQ multiplex PCR. In the table there are 200,000 to 250,000 clones, 64% of which are singletons. Treatment noted: oral pan-JAK inhibitor, 5-10 mg twice daily. Lesional scalp punch biopsies and peripheral blood were collected from alopecia areata patients. Comments on this clone: Its antigen is as yet unknown.

The material sequenced was CD4+ T cells sorted from blood, taken at week 4, from a patient treated with tofacitinib. This TCR came from a human donor with alopecia areata. V is TRBV25-1 and J is TRBJ1-6, with 9 bases identical to TRBD1. Written as DNA, the CDR3 is TGTGCCAGCAGCCGGGACAGGGAGAATTCACCCCTCCACTTT. It yields the protein CASSRDRENSPLHF.